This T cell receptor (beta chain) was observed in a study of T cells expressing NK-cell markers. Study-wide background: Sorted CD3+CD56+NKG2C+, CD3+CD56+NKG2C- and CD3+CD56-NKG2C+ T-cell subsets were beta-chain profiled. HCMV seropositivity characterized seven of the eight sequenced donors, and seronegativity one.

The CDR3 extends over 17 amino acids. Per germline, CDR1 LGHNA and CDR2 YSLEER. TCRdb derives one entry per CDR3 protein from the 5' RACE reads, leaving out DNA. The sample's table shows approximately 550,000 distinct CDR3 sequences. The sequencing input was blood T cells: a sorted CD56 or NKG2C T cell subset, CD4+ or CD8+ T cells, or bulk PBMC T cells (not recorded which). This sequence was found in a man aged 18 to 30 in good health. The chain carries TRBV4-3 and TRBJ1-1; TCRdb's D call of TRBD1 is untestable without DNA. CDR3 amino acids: CASSQDLAGGINTEAFF.